The sequence of this T cell receptor beta chain was determined in a study of blood T cell repertoires in COVID-19. Study information: Samples representing acute and convalescent COVID-19 were sourced from the United States, Italy and Spain. PBMCs, B-cell-depleted T cells, or T cells provided the cDNA or gDNA that made up the material.

The germline V gene encodes CDR1 SGDLS and CDR2 YYNGEE. This CDR3 has 14 amino acids. Trimming left V 0 bases short and J 2 bases short, with 9 bases between. This clone was seen a few times. Assay used: immunoSEQ multiplex PCR; TCRdb lists only in-frame clones, some missing. This sample has roughly 160,000 clones; more than 70% occur once, and the top ten carry roughly 7%. Sequencing was carried out using peripheral blood. This TCR was sampled from a man aged 50-59 years with active or convalescent COVID-19. This sequence joins TRBV9 and TRBJ2-7; weak D call: TRBD2 (5 bases). CDR3 residues: CASSVVAEAYEQYF. Here the CDR3 DNA reads TGTGCCAGCAGCGTAGTGGCGGAGGCCTACGAGCAGTACTTC.